Shown below are 20 T cell receptor beta chains from a single sample sequenced in a study of CD4+ T cells in melanoma (dated by TCRdb to between 2020 and 2023). The library was produced with the immunoSEQ multiplex PCR assay. Drawn from immuneACCESS, this table holds only the in-frame rearrangements with V and J called that TCRdb kept. Clones are partly lost; checked studies trace under half to an unresolved V gene and leave the rest unexplained. The sample table holds approximately 14,000 clones, of which roughly 66% were seen once. 14% of the sample lies in the top ten. Sequenced material: cells from a culture (not recorded whether cultured in vitro). The receptors shown here come from a human donor with melanoma.

This clone is judged medium-sized. V usage is TRBV11-2 and J usage is TRBJ2-7; 7 positions match TRBD1. This CDR3 is built from 14 residues. The germline CDR1 and CDR2 sequences are SGHAT and FQNNGV. The V and J ends lost 5 bases and 7 bases, in that order; junction bases with no gene match: 11. The CDR3 loop is CASSRLGQRGEQYF. The CDR3 DNA sequence: TGTGCCAGCAGCCGCCTGGGACAGCGCGGAGAGCAGTACTTC.

This chain joins TRBV4-1 and TRBJ1-2; D gene unclear. The CDR3 runs 15 residues. Germline loops: CDR1 MGHRA, CDR2 YSYEKL. The ends were cut back, 6 bases at V and 2 bases at J, with 16 bases in the middle. The CDR3 loop is CASSPTLVWNYGYTF. The DNA of the CDR3 is TGCGCCAGCAGTCCCACCCTGGTTTGGAACTATGGCTACACCTTC.

Concerning this clone: Just one base apart from a much larger clone, this may be a read error. The chain joins TRBV5-1 to TRBJ2-1; D might be TRBD2 (5 bases). The CDR3 spans 17 residues. Germline assignment: CDR1 SGHRS and CDR2 YFSETQ. Trimming removed 4 bases from V and 3 bases from J, with 20 bases in between. CDR3 amino acids: CASSHRTGPLGYNEQFF. The CDR3 coding sequence is TGCGCCAGCAGCCACCGGACTGGGCCACTGGGCTACAATGAGCAGTTCTTC.

CDR3 bases: TGTGCCAGCTCACCAAATGACGGCTCTGGAAACACCATATATTTT. This codes for CASSPNDGSGNTIYF. The genes are TRBV18 and TRBJ1-3; D gene uncertain. The CDR3 has 15 amino acids. V was shortened by 2 bases and J by 0 bases, with 8 bases between the two germline ends. Germline V lookup: CDR1 KGHSH, CDR2 LQKENI.

This chain connects TRBV5-5 to TRBJ2-5; D is possibly TRBD2 (6 bases). The CDR3 has 18 amino acids. V lost 1 base and J 4 bases, leaving 23 bases between the germline ends. The germline CDR1 and CDR2 sequences are SGHKS and YYEKEE (reference sequence). CDR3 in DNA: TGTGCCAGCAGCTTGCTGCGGTATGTGGTGGGAGGAGGAGAGACCCAGTACTTC. This translates into CASSLLRYVVGGGETQYF.

The chain links TRBV7-9 to TRBJ2-3, with D unresolved. Trimming shortened V by 1 base and J by 4 bases, and 6 bases separated the two germline ends. The CDR3 is made up of 13 amino acids. The germline gives CDR1 SEHNR, CDR2 FQNEAQ (reference sequence). CDR3 sequence reads: CASSLGSPDTQYF. The CDR3 DNA reads as TGTGCCAGCAGCTTAGGTAGCCCAGATACGCAGTATTTT.

The chain has TRBV11-3 and TRBJ1-3; D is ambiguous. Trimming shortened V by 4 bases and J by 0 bases, and 7 bases separated the two germline ends. Per germline, CDR1 SGHNT and CDR2 YENEEA. This CDR3 spans 14 amino acids. In nucleotides, the CDR3 is TGTGCCAGCAGCTCTATTACCTCTGGAAACACCATATATTTT. This sequence encodes CASSSITSGNTIYF. The whole variable domain, filled in from reference TRBV11-3 and TRBJ1-3, reads EAGVVQSPRYKIIEKKQPVAFWCNPISGHNTLYWYLQNLGQGPELLIRYENEEAVDDSQLPKDRFSAERLKGVDSTLKIQPAELGDSAVYLCASSSITSGNTIYFGEGSWLTVV.

This clone was seen more than once but under ten times. The gene calls are TRBV27 and TRBJ1-6; 7 bases agree with TRBD1. This CDR3 comprises 15 residues. Germline trimming cut 2 bases from V and 5 bases from J; bases unmatched to any gene: 3. Germline-derived CDR1 and CDR2 are MNHEY and SMNVEV (reference sequence). Here the CDR3 reads CASSLRGLNNSPLHF. The DNA of the CDR3 is TGTGCCAGCAGTTTAAGGGGGCTGAATAATTCACCCCTCCACTTT.

The genes are TRBV5-5 and TRBJ2-7; D unresolved. Germline-derived CDR1 and CDR2 are SGHKS and YYEKEE (reference sequence). V gave up 4 bases and J gave up 5 bases, with 10 bases separating them. The CDR3 is 12 residues long. The CDR3 region is CASSPTVHEQYF. CDR3 in DNA: TGTGCCAGCAGCCCCACAGTGCACGAGCAGTACTTC.

V usage is TRBV19 and J usage is TRBJ2-5; TRBD1 matches 10 bases. With 1 base clipped from V and 2 bases from J, the junction kept 7 bases outside the gene matches. The CDR3 contains 17 residues. Germline V gene lookup returns CDR1 LNHDA and CDR2 SQIVND (reference sequence). CDR3 loop: CASSIGYGTGAQETQYF. The DNA of the CDR3 is TGTGCCAGTAGTATAGGGTACGGGACAGGGGCTCAAGAGACCCAGTACTTC. Full variable domain (remainder filled in from reference TRBV19 and TRBJ2-5): DGGITQSPKYLFRKEGQNVTLSCEQNLNHDAMYWYRQDPGQGLRLIYYSQIVNDFQKGDIAEGYSVSREKKESFPLTVTSAQKNPTAFYLCASSIGYGTGAQETQYFGPGTRLLVL.

The count of this clone is one. The chain joins TRBV5-1 to TRBJ2-6, with a tentative D call TRBD2 (5 bases). There are 16 residues in the CDR3. The V and J ends lost 4 bases and 2 bases respectively, with 13 bases between them. Germline assignment: CDR1 SGHRS and CDR2 YFSETQ. The CDR3 protein is CASSPWRVAGANVLTF. In DNA, the CDR3 is TGCGCCAGCAGCCCCTGGCGGGTGGCTGGGGCCAACGTCCTGACTTTC.

The chain couples TRBV7-3 to TRBJ2-5, with D perhaps being TRBD1 or TRBD2 (6 bases each). Per the germline V gene, CDR1 is SGHTA and CDR2 is FQGTGA. V dropped 1 base and J dropped 5 bases, with 17 bases sitting between them. This CDR3 region has 16 residues. This CDR3 reads CASSLKGGREEETQYF. Written as DNA, the CDR3 is TGTGCCAGCAGCTTAAAGGGGGGCAGGGAGGAGGAGACCCAGTACTTC.

J is TRBJ2-4 and V is TRBV6-1, with a possible D match to TRBD1 (6 bases). CDR3 length: 16 residues. The germline V and J ends were trimmed by 2 bases and 0 bases, with 11 bases remaining between them. Germline V CDR1 and CDR2: MNHNS, SASEGT. CDR3 nucleotide sequence: TGTGCCAGCAGTGAACTACAGGGTCTAGCCAAAAACATTCAGTACTTC. Protein sequence: CASSELQGLAKNIQYF.

The chain carries TRBV2 and TRBJ1-5, with D perhaps matching TRBD1 (6 bases). Looked up from germline, CDR1 is SNHLY and CDR2 is FYNNEI. The CDR3 contains 14 residues. The V end lost 1 base, the J end lost 6 bases, and 10 bases lay between the germline ends. The CDR3 region is CASSEVQGFQPQHF. The CDR3 coding sequence is TGTGCCAGCAGTGAAGTACAGGGTTTTCAGCCCCAGCATTTT.

V usage is TRBV6-5 and J usage is TRBJ2-7; 9 nucleotides match TRBD1. The CDR3 extends over 14 amino acids. J gave up 1 base and V 6 bases, and 4 bases lay outside the gene matches. Germline V gene sequence: CDR1 MNHEY, CDR2 SVGAGI. The CDR3 is CASRVTGGSYEQYF. In DNA form, the CDR3 reads TGTGCCAGCAGGGTGACAGGGGGGTCCTACGAGCAGTACTTC.

The chain uses TRBV6-5 and TRBJ1-6, with D perhaps matching TRBD1 (6 bases). The germline V and J ends were trimmed by 5 bases and 4 bases, with 9 bases remaining between them. Germline CDR1 and CDR2: MNHEY and SVGAGI. The CDR3 is 14 residues long. In nucleotides, the CDR3 is TGTGCCAGCAGTCGGGACACATATAATTCACCCCTCCACTTT. Protein sequence: CASSRDTYNSPLHF.

The chain is built from TRBV5-1 and TRBJ2-7; the D is unclear. Trimming shortened V by 2 bases and J by 4 bases, and 10 bases separated the two germline ends. CDR1 is SGHRS and CDR2 is YFSETQ in the germline V gene. The CDR3 is 13 residues long. CDR3 region: CASSFPDGYEQYF. In DNA form, the CDR3 reads TGCGCCAGCAGCTTCCCGGACGGTTACGAGCAGTACTTC. Full variable domain (remainder filled in from reference TRBV5-1 and TRBJ2-7): KAGVTQTPRYLIKTRGQQVTLSCSPISGHRSVSWYQQTPGQGLQFLFEYFSETQRNKGNFPGRFSGRQFSNSRSEMNVSTLELGDSALYLCASSFPDGYEQYFGPGTRLTVT.

There are a few counts of this clone. The J gene is TRBJ1-1, the V gene TRBV7-9, with D uncertain. CDR3 length: 11 residues. Deletions cut 2 bases from V and 5 bases from J, with 3 bases between. Germline V CDR1 and CDR2: SEHNR, FQNEAQ (reference sequence). The CDR3 region is CASSLRTEAFF. In DNA form, the CDR3 reads TGTGCCAGCAGCTTACGTACTGAAGCTTTCTTT.

The chain employs TRBV6-1 and TRBJ1-1; D not certain. The ends were cut back, 1 base at V and 4 bases at J, with 4 bases in the middle. The CDR3 is 12 amino acids. CDR1 and CDR2 from the germline V gene are MNHNS and SASEGT. CDR3 protein: CASSEGSTEAFF. Here the CDR3 DNA reads TGTGCCAGCAGTGAAGGGAGCACTGAAGCTTTCTTT.

This clone has just a few counts. This rearrangement joins TRBV30 to TRBJ1-1; possibly TRBD1 for D (6 bases). CDR3 size: 17 residues. Germline CDR1 is GTSNPN and CDR2 is SVGIG (reference sequence). Trimming pared 3 bases from V and 0 bases from J, leaving 20 bases between. This chain's CDR3 is CAWRHGGGRGMNTEAFF. CDR3 DNA sequence: TGTGCCTGGAGGCACGGGGGGGGGCGAGGAATGAACACTGAAGCTTTCTTT.